The 5 T cell receptor beta chains given below trace back to one sample, sequenced in a study of cytomegalovirus exposure and HLA in healthy donors. Some clones are missing from TCRdb's copy, which holds only in-frame ones; the method was immunoSEQ multiplex PCR. The sample yields hundreds of thousands of clones, roughly 90% seen once. The sequenced sample consisted of PBMCs. The receptors were gathered from a man younger than 30 in good health and CMV-seropositive.

The chain joins TRBV5-1 to TRBJ1-1; 11 positions agree with TRBD1. The germline V gene encodes CDR1 SGHRS and CDR2 YFSETQ. V gave up 4 bases and J gave up 6 bases; unmatched junction bases: 5. The CDR3 runs 14 residues. The CDR3 here is CASSNGQGAAEAFF. For the CDR3, the DNA is TGCGCCAGCAGCAACGGACAGGGGGCTGCTGAAGCTTTCTTT.

The V and J genes are TRBV6-1 and TRBJ2-2; D is unclear. V lost 7 bases, J lost 6 bases, and 9 bases lay in between. The CDR3 consists of 12 residues. CDR1 is MNHNS and CDR2 is SASEGT in the germline V gene. CDR3 sequence: CASIVRSGELFF. The DNA for the CDR3 is TGTGCCAGCATCGTGAGGTCCGGGGAGCTGTTTTTT.

The J gene is TRBJ2-7, the V gene TRBV27, with TRBD2 matching 13 bases. The V and J ends lost 3 bases and 7 bases, in that order; junction bases with no gene match: 6. The CDR3 covers 15 residues. Germline V gene data show CDR1 as MNHEY and CDR2 as SMNVEV (reference sequence). Here the CDR3 DNA reads TGTGCCAGCAGTTTTGGGACTAGCGGGATTCAGGAGCAGTACTTC. It yields the protein CASSFGTSGIQEQYF.

The chain carries TRBV2 and TRBJ2-1; D is uncertain. This CDR3 contains 10 residues. Between the trimmed V and J ends, which lost 9 bases and 5 bases, there was a span of 5 bases. Germline values: CDR1 SNHLY, CDR2 FYNNEI. As DNA, the CDR3 is TGTGCCAGTAGGGACAATGAGCAGTTCTTC. It encodes CASRDNEQFF.

The chain recombines TRBV28 with TRBJ2-7; TRBD1 is a possible D gene (6 bases). V was shortened by 7 bases and J by 0 bases, with 16 bases between the two germline ends. The V gene's germline CDR1 is MDHEN and CDR2 SYDVKM. The CDR3 is 15 residues long. This chain's CDR3 is CASTLDGTLSYEQYF. In DNA form, the CDR3 reads TGTGCCAGCACCCTAGATGGGACACTCTCCTACGAGCAGTACTTC.